The 20 T cell receptor beta chains presented below share a single source sample, sequenced in a study of graft-versus-host responses after intestinal transplantation. Their specific antigens are unknown. Sequencing was performed with immunoSEQ multiplex PCR; in TCRdb, only in-frame clones are kept and a portion is missing. The sample holds 55,000 to 75,000 clones, 84% seen once. The starting material was unstimulated CD4+ T cells sorted from spleen or lymph node cells, obtained before transplant. These receptors all stem from a human donor who was the organ donor for an intestinal transplant.

V is TRBV6-1 and J is TRBJ2-2; 7 bases fit TRBD2. The CDR3 contains 14 residues. Germline V gene sequence: CDR1 MNHNS, CDR2 SASEGT. V trimming: 11 bases; J trimming: 2 bases; junction bases outside the gene matches: 8. CDR3 sequence (DNA): TGTGCCCACACCGGGAGGATAAACACCGGGGAGCTGTTTTTT. This codes for CAHTGRINTGELFF.

For the CDR3, the DNA is TGTGCCAGCAGTGAACCCCAGGGACACCCTAGCGGCACACCCCTCCACTTT. Residues: CASSEPQGHPSGTPLHF. V and J are TRBV6-1 and TRBJ1-6; D is perhaps TRBD1 (6 bases). The CDR3 runs to 17 residues. CDR1 and CDR2 (germline): MNHNS, SASEGT. Trimming took off 2 bases at V and 11 bases at J, with 22 bases between the two ends.

This sequence joins TRBV18 and TRBJ1-2, with TRBD1 as a possible D gene (6 bases). Germline V gene data show CDR1 as KGHSH and CDR2 as LQKENI. This CDR3 has 15 amino acids. Trimming removed 1 base at V and 3 bases at J, with 12 bases between. Here the CDR3 DNA reads TGTGCCAGCTCACCACTAGAGGGGGTCTACTATGGCTACACCTTC. This sequence encodes CASSPLEGVYYGYTF.

V is TRBV7-2 and J is TRBJ2-6; D may be TRBD1 (5 bases). V lost 2 bases to trimming and J lost 0 bases, with 11 bases between them. The CDR3 is made up of 17 amino acids. Germline lookup yields CDR1 SGHTA and CDR2 FQGNSA. The CDR3 sequence is CASSLHYRFSGANVLTF. CDR3 coding DNA: TGTGCCAGCAGCTTACACTACAGGTTCTCTGGGGCCAACGTCCTGACTTTC.

V usage is TRBV27 and J usage is TRBJ2-7, with TRBD2 matching 14 bases. Losses at the gene ends were 3 bases for V and 0 bases for J; bases not matched to a gene: 13. Germline-derived CDR1 and CDR2 are MNHEY and SMNVEV (reference sequence). The CDR3 loop spans 20 amino acids. The CDR3 nucleotides are TGTGCCAGCAGTTTGGACCCGACTAGCGGGGGGGCCAAGTCCTCCTACGAGCAGTACGTC. Amino acids: CASSLDPTSGGAKSSYEQYV.

This rearrangement joins TRBV30 to TRBJ1-6; the D gene is possibly TRBD1 (5 bases). The CDR3 is 13 amino acids. Germline V CDR1 and CDR2: GTSNPN, SVGIG (reference sequence). V was clipped by 0 bases and J by 11 bases, with 11 bases between them. The chain's CDR3 is CAWSVQGGTPLHF. The DNA for the CDR3 is TGTGCCTGGAGTGTCCAGGGAGGGACACCCCTCCACTTT.

The chain employs TRBV7-3 and TRBJ2-6, with D unresolved. V lost 5 bases and J 0 bases, leaving 5 bases between the germline ends. Germline-derived CDR1 and CDR2 are SGHTA and FQGTGA. This CDR3 region has 14 residues. CDR3 coding DNA: TGTGCCAGCAGCCCGAGCTCTGGGGCCAACGTCCTGACTTTC. Residues: CASSPSSGANVLTF.

The genes are TRBV5-1 and TRBJ1-4; the D is unclear. The CDR3 totals 14 residues. Germline V gives CDR1 SGHRS, CDR2 YFSETQ. V lost 1 base, J lost 2 bases, and 6 bases lay in between. The CDR3, as DNA: TGCGCCAGCAGCTTGTCTTCGACTAATGAAAAACTGTTTTTT. Amino acid sequence: CASSLSSTNEKLFF.

The rearrangement uses TRBV5-6 and TRBJ2-3; weak D call: TRBD2 (5 bases). This CDR3 spans 16 amino acids. The ends were cut back, 0 bases at V and 2 bases at J, with 13 bases in the middle. Germline assignment: CDR1 SGHDT and CDR2 YYEEEE. The CDR3 protein is CASSLGRAPFTDTQYF. The DNA of the CDR3 is TGTGCCAGCAGCTTGGGGCGGGCCCCTTTCACAGATACGCAGTATTTT.

The chain recombines TRBV9 with TRBJ2-2, with TRBD2 matching 12 bases. The CDR3 is 19 amino acids. CDR1 and CDR2 from the germline V gene are SGDLS and YYNGEE. The trim removed 0 bases at V and 1 base at J, leaving 7 bases unmatched. CDR3 sequence (DNA): TGTGCCAGCAGCGTAGGTCTAGCGGGGGGGACGGTGAACACCGGGGAGCTGTTTTTT. This sequence encodes CASSVGLAGGTVNTGELFF.

This clone has only a few counts. This chain joins TRBV25-1 and TRBJ1-2, with D perhaps matching TRBD1 (6 bases). The V end lost 4 bases, the J end lost 2 bases, and 11 bases lay between the germline ends. This CDR3 is 14 amino acids long. Germline CDR1 is MGHDK and CDR2 is SYGVNS. CDR3 amino acids: CASSAYGTNYGYTF. CDR3 bases: TGTGCCAGCAGTGCCTACGGGACAAACTATGGCTACACCTTC.

This chain links TRBV6-5 with TRBJ1-2; D is ambiguous. CDR3 length equals 14 residues. In germline, CDR1 is MNHEY, CDR2 SVGAGI. V was clipped by 0 bases and J by 2 bases, with 7 bases between them. The CDR3 DNA is TGTGCCAGCAGTTACTCGACATTGAACTATGGCTACACCTTC. Its protein product is CASSYSTLNYGYTF.

The chain has TRBV18 and TRBJ1-3; no clear D gene. Trimming removed 3 bases from V and 9 bases from J, with 18 bases in between. This CDR3 comprises 15 residues. Germline assignment: CDR1 KGHSH and CDR2 LQKENI. CDR3 region: CASSPFPLAESTIYF. For the CDR3, the DNA is TGTGCCAGCTCACCCTTTCCTCTCGCGGAGTCCACCATATATTTT.

This clone was observed a few times. The chain combines TRBV4-1 with TRBJ2-3; 8 nucleotides line up with TRBD2. V lost 4 bases to trimming and J lost 0 bases; unmatched junction nucleotides: 3. The length of the CDR3 is 15 residues. Germline V gene lookup returns CDR1 MGHRA and CDR2 YSYEKL. CDR3 in amino acids: CASSLSGVSTDTQYF. Here the CDR3 DNA reads TGCGCCAGCAGCCTTAGCGGGGTTAGCACAGATACGCAGTATTTT.

The rearrangement uses TRBV30 and TRBJ1-5, with D possibly matching TRBD1 (5 bases). V lost 1 base and J lost 4, with 14 bases in between. CDR3 size: 15 residues. Per germline, CDR1 GTSNPN and CDR2 SVGIG (reference sequence). In DNA, the CDR3 is TGTGCCTGGAGTGAGGACGGGGGAGGGAATCAGCCCCAGCATTTT. It yields the protein CAWSEDGGGNQPQHF.

V gene TRBV7-2 combines with J gene TRBJ1-5; TRBD1 might be the D (5 bases). Germline V gene sequence: CDR1 SGHTA, CDR2 FQGNSA. The CDR3 is made up of 16 amino acids. The ends were cut back, 1 base at V and 1 base at J, with 11 bases in the middle. CDR3 nucleotide sequence: TGTGCCAGCAGCTTAGAGGCCCAGGGAAGCAATCAGCCCCAGCATTTT. Protein: CASSLEAQGSNQPQHF.

The V call is TRBV6-5, the J call TRBJ2-2; tentatively, D is TRBD1 (6 bases). Germline values: CDR1 MNHEY, CDR2 SVGAGI. This CDR3 has 15 residues. V was clipped by 3 bases and J by 3 bases, with 11 bases between them. The CDR3 DNA sequence: TGTGCCAGCAGTTATAACAGGGCGGACACCGGGGAGCTGTTTTTT. Translated: CASSYNRADTGELFF.

This clone showed up just a few times. This chain joins TRBV5-6 and TRBJ1-6; TRBD1 agrees at 10 bases. After removal of 4 bases from V and 6 bases from J, the junction contained 1 base not matched to a gene. The germline gives CDR1 SGHDT, CDR2 YYEEEE. This CDR3 region has 14 residues. The CDR3 spells CASSRDRGNSPLHF. The CDR3 DNA follows: TGTGCCAGCAGCCGGGACAGGGGTAATTCACCCCTCCACTTT.

The chain carries TRBV6-6 and TRBJ1-4; the D is unclear. Per germline, CDR1 MNHNY and CDR2 SVGAGI (reference sequence). The CDR3 spans 11 residues. Trimming cost V 5 bases and J 6 bases, with 4 bases left between them. This chain's CDR3 is CASSPYEKLFF. The CDR3 bases are TGTGCCAGCAGTCCCTATGAAAAACTGTTTTTT.

The chain carries TRBV6-4 and TRBJ2-4; D possibly corresponds to TRBD1 (6 bases). The CDR3 has 19 amino acids. The V end was cut by 0 bases, the J end by 1 base, with 19 bases between. Germline V gene sequence: CDR1 MRHNA, CDR2 SNTAGT. CDR3 loop: CASSDSGTDRTGAKNIQYF. The CDR3 coding sequence is TGTGCCAGCAGTGACTCAGGTACGGACAGAACCGGCGCCAAAAACATTCAGTACTTC.